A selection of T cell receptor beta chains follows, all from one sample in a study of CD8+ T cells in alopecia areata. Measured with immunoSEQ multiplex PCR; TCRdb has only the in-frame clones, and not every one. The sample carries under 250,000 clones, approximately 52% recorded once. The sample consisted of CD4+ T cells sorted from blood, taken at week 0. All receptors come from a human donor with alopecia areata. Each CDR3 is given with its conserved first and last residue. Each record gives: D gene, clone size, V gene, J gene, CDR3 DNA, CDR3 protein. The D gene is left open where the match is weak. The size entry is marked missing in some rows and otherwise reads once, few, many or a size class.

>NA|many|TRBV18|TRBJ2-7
TGTGCCAGCTCAGACGGGCGCTTGATTGGGGAGTACTTC
CASSDGRLIGEYF
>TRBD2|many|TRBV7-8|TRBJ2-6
TGTGCCAGCAGCTTACTAGCGGGAGGTTCTGGGGCCAACGTCCTGACTTTC
CASSLLAGGSGANVLTF
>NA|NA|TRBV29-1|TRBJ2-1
TGCAGCGTTGTCCGGGGTCGGAATGAGCAGTTCTTC
CSVVRGRNEQFF
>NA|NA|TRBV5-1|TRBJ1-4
TGCGCCAGCAGCCCCGGGACCGCTCCAGATTCGGAAAAACTGTTTTTT
CASSPGTAPDSEKLFF
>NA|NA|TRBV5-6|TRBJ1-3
TGTGCCAGCAGCTTCTCGGTTGGAAACACCATATATTTT
CASSFSVGNTIYF
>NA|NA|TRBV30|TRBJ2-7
TGTGCCTGGAACCCCCGTACGAACTACGAGCAGTACTTC
CAWNPRTNYEQYF
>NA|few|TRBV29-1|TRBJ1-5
TGCAGCGTTGCGTTTTCCAGGGATAGCAATCAGCCCCAGCATTTT
CSVAFSRDSNQPQHF
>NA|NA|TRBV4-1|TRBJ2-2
TGCGCCAGCAGCCAACGGGGGAACACCGGGGAGCTGTTTTTT
CASSQRGNTGELFF
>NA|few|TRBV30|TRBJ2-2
TGTGCCTGGAGTCTCCACACCGGGGAGCTGTTTTTT
CAWSLHTGELFF
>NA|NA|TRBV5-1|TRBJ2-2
TGCGCCAGCAGTCCCCTTTTCACCGGGGAGCTGTTTTTT
CASSPLFTGELFF
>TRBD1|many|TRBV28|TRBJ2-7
TGTGCCAGCAGTTTAACAGGGGAGCATCACGAGCAGTACTTC
CASSLTGEHHEQYF
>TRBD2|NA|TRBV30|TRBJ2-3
TGTGCCTGGACCGTTCTAGCGGGGGGACGCACAGATACGCAGTATTTT
CAWTVLAGGRTDTQYF
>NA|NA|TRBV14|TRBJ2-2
TGTGCCAGCAGCCAAGACCATAACACCGGGGAGCTGTTTTTT
CASSQDHNTGELFF
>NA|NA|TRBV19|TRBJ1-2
TGTGCCAGTAGTATTCTCCGGGGGCGCGGGAACTATGGCTACACCTTC
CASSILRGRGNYGYTF
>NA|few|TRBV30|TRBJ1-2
TGTGCCTGGAGCGGGGATGGCTATGGCTACACCTTC
CAWSGDGYGYTF
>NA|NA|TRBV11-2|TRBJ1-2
TGTGCCAGCAGCTTAACTCTCAGGGATCAAAACTATGGCTACACCTTC
CASSLTLRDQNYGYTF
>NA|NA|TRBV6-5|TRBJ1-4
TGTGCCAGCAGTGGGCAGGAATCCCCCAATGAAAAACTGTTTTTT
CASSGQESPNEKLFF
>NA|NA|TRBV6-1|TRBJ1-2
TGTGCCAGCAGCCCCGCCTACTATGGCTACACCTTC
CASSPAYYGYTF
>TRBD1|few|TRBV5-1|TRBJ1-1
TGCGCCAGCAGCGGAAGGGGGCATGGCACTGAAGCTTTCTTT
CASSGRGHGTEAFF
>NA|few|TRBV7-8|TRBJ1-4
TGTGCCAGCAGCTTATCAAGTGAAAATGAAAAACTGTTTTTT
CASSLSSENEKLFF
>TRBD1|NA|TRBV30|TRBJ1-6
TGTGCCTGGAGTACCACTCGGACAGGGGGAAATTCACCCCTCCACTTT
CAWSTTRTGGNSPLHF
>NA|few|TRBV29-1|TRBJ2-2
TGCAGCGCCATGAACACCGGGGAGCTGTTTTTT
CSAMNTGELFF
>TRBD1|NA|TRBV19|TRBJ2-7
TGTGCCAGTAGTCTACAGACAGGGGGGATCTACGAGCAGTACTTC
CASSLQTGGIYEQYF
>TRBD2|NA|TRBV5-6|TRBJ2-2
TGTGCCAGCAGCCACAGCGGGAGATACACCGGGGAGCTGTTTTTT
CASSHSGRYTGELFF
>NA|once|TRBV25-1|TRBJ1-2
TGTGCCAGCAGAGAACCGGGACGGACCTATGGCTACACCTTC
CASREPGRTYGYTF
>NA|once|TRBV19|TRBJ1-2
TGTGCCAGTAGTGCACGTGAAAACTATGGCTACACCTTC
CASSARENYGYTF
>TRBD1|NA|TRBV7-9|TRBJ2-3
TGTGCCAGCAGCTCCGGGACAGGGGCAACAGCAGATACGCAGTATTTT
CASSSGTGATADTQYF
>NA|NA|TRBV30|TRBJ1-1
TGTGCCTGGGGGACCCATTCGGCTTTCTTT
CAWGTHSAFF
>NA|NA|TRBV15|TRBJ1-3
TGTGCCACCAGCAGAGATCCCTCTGGAAACACCATATATTTT
CATSRDPSGNTIYF
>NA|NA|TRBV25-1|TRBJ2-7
TGTGCCAGCAGTGGTTTGGTGGCCAGGAGGTACGAGCAGTACTTC
CASSGLVARRYEQYF
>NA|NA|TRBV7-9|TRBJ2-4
TGTGCCAGCAGCTCGCCTTACGGGGGCGAAACCAAAAACATTCAGTACTTC
CASSSPYGGETKNIQYF
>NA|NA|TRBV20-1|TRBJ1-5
TGCAGTGCGGGACAGCCCCAGCATTTT
CSAGQPQHF
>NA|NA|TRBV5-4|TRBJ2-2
TGTGCCAGCAGCCCCGGTGCGGACACCGGGGAGCTGTTTTTT
CASSPGADTGELFF
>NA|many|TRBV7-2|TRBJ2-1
TGTGCCAGCAGCCGACAGGGGTCCCGGGGGGATGAGCAGTTCTTC
CASSRQGSRGDEQFF
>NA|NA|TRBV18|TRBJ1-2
TGTGCCAGCTCACCACCAGGGACCTATGGCTACACCTTC
CASSPPGTYGYTF
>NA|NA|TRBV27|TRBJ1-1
TGTGCCAGCAGCTTTAGGGGGAGGTGGCACACTGAAGCTTTCTTT
CASSFRGRWHTEAFF
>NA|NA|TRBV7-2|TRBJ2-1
TGTGCCAGCAGCTTAGTAGTGGGGGGCAAGGAGCAGTTCTTC
CASSLVVGGKEQFF
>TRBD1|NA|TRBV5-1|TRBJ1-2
TGCGCCAGCAGCTTGTCTCCAGGACAGGGGCGAGGCTACACCTTC
CASSLSPGQGRGYTF
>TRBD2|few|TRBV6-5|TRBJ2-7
TGTGCCAGCAGTTCGAGCGGGAGGGACGCCTACGAGCAGTACTTC
CASSSSGRDAYEQYF
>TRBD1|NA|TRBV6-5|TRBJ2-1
TGTGCCAGCAGTCCCGGGACAGGGTCTCTGGATGAGCAGTTCTTC
CASSPGTGSLDEQFF
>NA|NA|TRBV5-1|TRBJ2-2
TGCGCCAGCAGCTTTAGTCTTCGGGCGGGGCCCGGGGAGCTGTTTTTT
CASSFSLRAGPGELFF
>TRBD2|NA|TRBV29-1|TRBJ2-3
TGCAGCGTTGCGGGACTAGTGTCAGATACGCAGTATTTT
CSVAGLVSDTQYF
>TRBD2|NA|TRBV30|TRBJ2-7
TGTGCCTGGAGTGATGTCCCGGGACTAGCGGGGGGGCCCGGCGACGAGCAGTACTTC
CAWSDVPGLAGGPGDEQYF
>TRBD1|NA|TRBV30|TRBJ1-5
TGTGCCTGGGCAGCACAGGGGTTAAGGCCCCAGCATTTT
CAWAAQGLRPQHF
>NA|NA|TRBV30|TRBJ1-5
TGTGCCTGGAGTCTAAAGACAGATCAGCCCCAGCATTTT
CAWSLKTDQPQHF
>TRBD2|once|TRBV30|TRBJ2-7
TGTGCCTGGATTTCCGGACTAGCGGGAGTTCGCGAGCAGTACTTC
CAWISGLAGVREQYF
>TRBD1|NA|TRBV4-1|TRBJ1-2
TGCGCCAGCAGTTCGACCGGGACAGGGAACTATGGCTACACCTTC
CASSSTGTGNYGYTF
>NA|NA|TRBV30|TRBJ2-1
TGTGCCTGGAGTCCGAAGGTTGAATTAATCAATGAGCAGTTCTTC
CAWSPKVELINEQFF